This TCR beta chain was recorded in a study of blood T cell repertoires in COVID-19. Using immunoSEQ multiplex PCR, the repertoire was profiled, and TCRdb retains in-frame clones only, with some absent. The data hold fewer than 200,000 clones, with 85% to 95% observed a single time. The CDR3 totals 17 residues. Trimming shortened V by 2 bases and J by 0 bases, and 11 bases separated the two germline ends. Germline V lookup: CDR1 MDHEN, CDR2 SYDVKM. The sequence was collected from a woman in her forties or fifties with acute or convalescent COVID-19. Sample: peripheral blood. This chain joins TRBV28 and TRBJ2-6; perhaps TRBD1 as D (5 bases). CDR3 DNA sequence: TGTGCCAGCAGTTTAATATCAGGGAACTCTGGGGCCAACGTCCTGACTTTC. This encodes CASSLISGNSGANVLTF.